In this sample, the clone carrying this TCR beta chain turned up once. This record comes from a study of blood T cell repertoires in COVID-19. Study-wide background: Whether acute or convalescent, the COVID-19 samples came from the United States, Italy and Spain.

Only in-frame clones appear in the TCRdb table, and some are missing; sequencing was by immunoSEQ multiplex PCR. This sample has some 150,000 clones; about 90% occur once, and the top ten carry around 1.3%. The sequenced sample consisted of PBMCs or T cells enriched from blood (not recorded which). The clonotype comes from a human donor with acute COVID-19. The donor label of this sample is uncertain.

DNA for the CDR3: TGTGCCAGCAGCTTAGATGCCCTGGGACTAGCGGGGGGAACAGATACGCAGTATTTT. Translating it yields CASSLDALGLAGGTDTQYF. This sequence joins TRBV11-3 and TRBJ2-3, with TRBD2 matching 15 bases. The CDR3 is made up of 19 amino acids. The J segment lost 3 bases and the V segment lost 0 bases, leaving 7 bases of the junction unmatched. Germline assignment: CDR1 SGHNT and CDR2 YENEEA.